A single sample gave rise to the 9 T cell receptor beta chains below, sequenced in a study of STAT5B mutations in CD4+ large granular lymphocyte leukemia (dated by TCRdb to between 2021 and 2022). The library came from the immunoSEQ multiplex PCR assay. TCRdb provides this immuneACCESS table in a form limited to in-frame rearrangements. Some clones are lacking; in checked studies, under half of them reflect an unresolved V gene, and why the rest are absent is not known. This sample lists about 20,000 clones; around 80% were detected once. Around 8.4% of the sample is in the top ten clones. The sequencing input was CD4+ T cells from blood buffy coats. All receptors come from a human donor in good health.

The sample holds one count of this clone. The CDR3 is CASSLREGAEAFF. The CDR3 bases are TGTGCCAGCAGCTTACGGGAAGGGGCTGAAGCTTTCTTT. The genes are TRBV7-2 and TRBJ1-1; tentatively, D is TRBD1 (5 bases). Germline V gives CDR1 SGHTA, CDR2 FQGNSA. The CDR3 is 13 amino acids. The V gene lost 2 bases and the J gene lost 6 bases, with 10 bases spanning the gap.

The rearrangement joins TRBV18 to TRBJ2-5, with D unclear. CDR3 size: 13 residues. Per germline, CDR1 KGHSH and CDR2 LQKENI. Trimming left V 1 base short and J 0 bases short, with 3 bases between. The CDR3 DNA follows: TGTGCCAGCTCACCACAGTACCAAGAGACCCAGTACTTC. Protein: CASSPQYQETQYF.

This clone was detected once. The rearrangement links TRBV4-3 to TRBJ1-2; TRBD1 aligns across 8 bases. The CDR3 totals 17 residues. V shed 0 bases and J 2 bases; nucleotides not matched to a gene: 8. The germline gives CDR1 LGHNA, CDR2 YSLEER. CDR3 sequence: CASSQERGQGRNYGYTF. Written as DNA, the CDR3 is TGCGCCAGCAGCCAAGAACGAGGACAGGGTAGAAACTATGGCTACACCTTC.

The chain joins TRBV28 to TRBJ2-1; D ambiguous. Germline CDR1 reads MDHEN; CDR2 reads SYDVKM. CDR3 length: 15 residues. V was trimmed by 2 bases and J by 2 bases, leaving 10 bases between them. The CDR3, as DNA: TGTGCCAGCAGTTTAAGGACGGGCGCCTACAATGAGCAGTTCTTC. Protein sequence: CASSLRTGAYNEQFF.

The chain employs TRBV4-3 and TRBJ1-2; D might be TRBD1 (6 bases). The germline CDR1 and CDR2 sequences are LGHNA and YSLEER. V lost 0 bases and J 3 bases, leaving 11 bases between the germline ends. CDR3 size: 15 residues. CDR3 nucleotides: TGCGCCAGCAGCCAAGATCGATCAGGGGACTATGGCTACACCTTC. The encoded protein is CASSQDRSGDYGYTF.

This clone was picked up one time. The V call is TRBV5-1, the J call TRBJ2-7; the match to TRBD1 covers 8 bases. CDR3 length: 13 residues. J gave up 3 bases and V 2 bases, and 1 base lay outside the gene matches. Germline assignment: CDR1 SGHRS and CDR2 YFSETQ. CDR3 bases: TGCGCCAGCAGCTTCACAGGGGGCTACGAGCAGTACTTC. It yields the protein CASSFTGGYEQYF.

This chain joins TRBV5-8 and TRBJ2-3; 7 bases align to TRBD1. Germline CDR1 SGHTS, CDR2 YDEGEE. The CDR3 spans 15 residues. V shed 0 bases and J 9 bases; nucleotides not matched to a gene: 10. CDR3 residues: CASSLVRGILGTQYF. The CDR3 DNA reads TGTGCCAGCAGCTTGGTCAGGGGGATCTTGGGGACGCAGTATTTT.

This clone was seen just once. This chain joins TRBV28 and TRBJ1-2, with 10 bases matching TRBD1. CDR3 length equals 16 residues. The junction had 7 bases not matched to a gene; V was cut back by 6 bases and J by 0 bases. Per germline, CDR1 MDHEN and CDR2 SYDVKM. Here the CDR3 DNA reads TGTGCCAGCAGCCTGACAGGGGGCCCACCTAACTATGGCTACACCTTC. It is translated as CASSLTGGPPNYGYTF.

The chain's CDR3 is CASSLTETGRGNTIYF. The CDR3 bases are TGTGCCAGCAGCCTTACTGAGACAGGGCGTGGAAACACCATATATTTT. The J gene is TRBJ1-3, the V gene TRBV28, with 7 positions matching TRBD1. CDR1 is MDHEN, CDR2 SYDVKM, per germline. The CDR3 spans 16 residues. V was clipped by 6 bases and J by 3 bases; unmatched bases: 11.